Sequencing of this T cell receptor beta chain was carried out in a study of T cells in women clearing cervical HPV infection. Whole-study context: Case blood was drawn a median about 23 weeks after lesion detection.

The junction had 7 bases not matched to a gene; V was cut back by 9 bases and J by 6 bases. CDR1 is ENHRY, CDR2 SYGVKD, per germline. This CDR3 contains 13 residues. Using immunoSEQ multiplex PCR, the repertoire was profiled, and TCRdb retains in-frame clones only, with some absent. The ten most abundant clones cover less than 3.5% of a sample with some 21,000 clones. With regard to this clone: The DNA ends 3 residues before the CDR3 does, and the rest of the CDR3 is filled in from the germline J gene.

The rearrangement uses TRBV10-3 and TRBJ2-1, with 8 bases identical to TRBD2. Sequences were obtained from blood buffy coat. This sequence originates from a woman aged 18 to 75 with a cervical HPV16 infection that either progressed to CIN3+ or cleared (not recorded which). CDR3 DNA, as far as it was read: TGTGCCATAGATAGCGGGAATCCCAATGAG. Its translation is CAIDSGNPNE. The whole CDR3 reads CAIDSGNPNEQFF.